What follows are 29 T cell receptor beta chains derived from one specimen sequenced in a study of cytomegalovirus exposure and HLA in healthy donors. Produced via immunoSEQ multiplex PCR; TCRdb's table is partial and in-frame only. The sample consists of about 63,000 clones, roughly 94% of them appearing once. Sequenced input: PBMCs. These receptors were taken from a woman in her late teens or twenties in good health and CMV-seropositive.

This clone was observed a handful of times. V usage is TRBV30 and J usage is TRBJ2-3, with unresolved D. V dropped 6 bases and J dropped 6 bases, with 16 bases sitting between them. This CDR3 contains 13 residues. Germline V gives CDR1 GTSNPN, CDR2 SVGIG (reference sequence). CDR3 in DNA: TGTGCCTGTGCGATGGGCGTTTGGGATACGCAGTATTTT. Translation: CACAMGVWDTQYF.

The J gene is TRBJ2-7, the V gene TRBV28; D may be TRBD2 (5 bases). The V gene's germline CDR1 is MDHEN and CDR2 SYDVKM. The CDR3 sequence is 12 residues long. V lost 7 bases and J lost 4, with 11 bases in between. The CDR3 coding sequence is TGTGCCAGCAAATCCCCGGGGTACGAGCAGTACTTC. It codes for CASKSPGYEQYF. Full variable domain (rest looked up from reference TRBV28 and TRBJ2-7): DVKVTQSSRYLVKRTGEKVFLECVQDMDHENMFWYRQDPGLGLRLIYFSYDVKMKEKGDIPEGYSVSREKKERFSLILESASTNQTSMYLCASKSPGYEQYFGPGTRLTVT.

The J gene is TRBJ1-3, the V gene TRBV7-2, with TRBD1 identical over 7 bases. Germline-derived CDR1 and CDR2 are SGHTA and FQGNSA. V lost 7 bases, J lost 1 base, and 4 bases stayed unmatched. The CDR3 is 14 residues long. This chain's CDR3 is CASKQGISGNTIYF. The CDR3 nucleotides read TGTGCCAGCAAACAGGGGATATCTGGAAACACCATATATTTT.

The chain uses TRBV29-1 and TRBJ2-1; D ambiguous. In germline, CDR1 is SQVTM, CDR2 ANQGSEA. CDR3 length: 14 residues. The germline V and J ends were trimmed by 8 bases and 1 base, with 15 bases remaining between them. For the CDR3, the DNA is TGCAGCTCCCGGCTGGCGGAGTCCTACAATGAGCAGTTCTTC. Protein sequence: CSSRLAESYNEQFF.

The rearrangement joins TRBV5-1 to TRBJ2-3; 8 bases align to TRBD2. V shed 4 bases, J shed 5 bases, and the junction held 6 bases outside the gene matches. The germline CDR1 and CDR2 sequences are SGHRS and YFSETQ. This CDR3 is built from 14 residues. CDR3 in amino acids: CASSTRGGVDTQYF. The CDR3 region has the DNA TGCGCCAGCAGCACCCGGGGGGGCGTAGATACGCAGTATTTT.

This sequence joins TRBV19 and TRBJ2-3; the match to TRBD1 covers 7 bases. CDR1 and CDR2 (germline): LNHDA, SQIVND (reference sequence). The CDR3 extends over 16 amino acids. Trimming cost V 5 bases and J 2 bases; bases outside gene matches: 10. CDR3 sequence (DNA): TGTGCCAGTAGTGACAGGGTTGGTAAAGCCACAGATACGCAGTATTTT. Its protein product is CASSDRVGKATDTQYF.

This chain connects TRBV5-1 to TRBJ1-1; no definite D call. The length of the CDR3 is 17 residues. With 0 bases removed from V and 0 bases from J, the gap between germline ends came to 15 bases. CDR1 and CDR2 (germline): SGHRS, YFSETQ. The CDR3 DNA sequence: TGCGCCAGCAGCTTGGCACCGGGGTCGGAGATGAACACTGAAGCTTTCTTT. This sequence encodes CASSLAPGSEMNTEAFF.

The V call is TRBV18, the J call TRBJ2-7; D may be TRBD1 (6 bases). This CDR3 is 14 amino acids long. Between the trimmed V and J ends, which lost 5 bases and 0 bases, there was a span of 11 bases. Germline V gene data show CDR1 as KGHSH and CDR2 as LQKENI. CDR3 DNA: TGTGCCAGCTCAACAGGGACGAGCTCCTACGAGCAGTACTTC. Amino acid sequence: CASSTGTSSYEQYF. The full variable domain, its missing parts supplied by reference TRBV18 and TRBJ2-7, is NAGVMQNPRHLVRRRGQEARLRCSPMKGHSHVYWYRQLPEEGLKFMVYLQKENIIDESGMPKERFSAEFPKEGPSILRIQQVVRGDSAAYFCASSTGTSSYEQYFGPGTRLTVT.

The rearrangement uses TRBV6-1 and TRBJ2-7; 14 bases agree with TRBD2. The V segment lost 4 bases and the J segment 9 bases; nucleotides outside the gene matches: 11. CDR1 is MNHNS and CDR2 is SASEGT in the germline V gene. The CDR3 spans 16 residues. The CDR3 DNA reads TGTGCCAGCAGTGGGGGGTGGACTAGCGGGAGGTCCCCGCAGTACTTC. Its translation: CASSGGWTSGRSPQYF.

This clone was seen once. Here the CDR3 DNA reads TGTGCCAGCAGGGCAGGCTTTCCCTATTCACCCCTCCACTTT. Translating gives CASRAGFPYSPLHF. The chain uses TRBV2 and TRBJ1-6; D uncertain. The CDR3 runs 14 residues. Between the trimmed V and J ends, which lost 6 bases and 8 bases, there was a span of 14 bases. Looked up from germline, CDR1 is SNHLY and CDR2 is FYNNEI.

V is TRBV28 and J is TRBJ1-1, with a possible D match to TRBD1 (6 bases). The CDR3 has 18 amino acids. V was pared by 6 bases and J by 1 base, with 24 bases between. In germline, CDR1 is MDHEN, CDR2 SYDVKM. CDR3 coding DNA: TGTGCCAGCAGCCAAGCGTTCCGGACAGCCCTACCGAACACTGAAGCTTTCTTT. This gives the protein CASSQAFRTALPNTEAFF.

This clone has just one count. The genes are TRBV5-1 and TRBJ1-4; D ambiguous. Looked up from germline, CDR1 is SGHRS and CDR2 is YFSETQ. The CDR3 has 13 amino acids. V gave up 2 bases and J gave up 5 bases, with 7 bases separating them. The CDR3 sequence: CASSFGLNEKLFF. CDR3 DNA sequence: TGCGCCAGCAGCTTTGGCTTAAATGAAAAACTGTTTTTT.

This clone counts as large. The chain joins TRBV6-5 to TRBJ2-1; TRBD2 matches at 9 bases. The ends lost 2 bases at V and 8 bases at J; junction bases unmatched: 7. Germline loops: CDR1 MNHEY, CDR2 SVGAGI. The CDR3 length is 15 residues. The CDR3 reads CASSYRRGGQYEQFF. The DNA for the CDR3 is TGTGCCAGCAGTTACCGGCGGGGGGGCCAGTATGAGCAGTTCTTC.

The V and J genes are TRBV6-5 and TRBJ2-1, with 7 bases matching TRBD2. V was clipped by 6 bases and J by 5 bases; unmatched bases: 7. Germline CDR1 is MNHEY and CDR2 is SVGAGI. The CDR3 spans 14 residues. The CDR3 bases are TGTGCCAGCAGCTACCGAAGCGGGGACAATGAGCAGTTCTTC. Amino acid sequence: CASSYRSGDNEQFF.

The rearrangement links TRBV30 to TRBJ2-3; 7 bases align to TRBD2. CDR3 length: 15 residues. The germline gives CDR1 GTSNPN, CDR2 SVGIG (reference sequence). V was pared by 2 bases and J by 2 bases, with 7 bases of the junction left unmatched. The CDR3 region has the DNA TGTGCCTGGAGTCGTCGAGCGGGGCCCACAGATACGCAGTATTTT. Translation: CAWSRRAGPTDTQYF.

CDR3 region: CASSFYGSGNTIYF. The CDR3 DNA sequence: TGTGCCAGCAGTTTCTACGGCTCTGGAAACACCATATATTTT. The chain is built from TRBV28 and TRBJ1-3; D uncertain. Trimming removed 3 bases at V and 0 bases at J, with 6 bases between. Germline lookup yields CDR1 MDHEN and CDR2 SYDVKM. The CDR3 covers 14 residues.

The chain has TRBV7-2 and TRBJ1-5, with D hard to call. V was pared by 5 bases and J by 1 base, with 12 bases between. The germline gives CDR1 SGHTA, CDR2 FQGNSA. The CDR3 runs 15 residues. CDR3 DNA: TGTGCCAGCAGCCCGGGCCGAGGGAGCAATCAGCCCCAGCATTTT. It is translated as CASSPGRGSNQPQHF.

This chain connects TRBV6-1 to TRBJ1-2; TRBD1 agrees at 8 bases. The germline gives CDR1 MNHNS, CDR2 SASEGT. The V and J ends lost 8 bases and 7 bases, in that order; junction bases with no gene match: 9. CDR3 length: 13 residues. CDR3 coding DNA: TGTGCCAGCGAGGACAGGGTCTCAGGTGGCTACACCTTC. It translates to CASEDRVSGGYTF.

The chain joins TRBV27 to TRBJ1-4, with D maybe TRBD1 (5 bases). Deletions cut 2 bases from V and 8 bases from J, with 9 bases between. Germline lookup yields CDR1 MNHEY and CDR2 SMNVEV (reference sequence). This CDR3 has 13 residues. The CDR3 here is CASSLGSGEKLFF. The DNA for the CDR3 is TGTGCCAGCAGTTTAGGGTCAGGGGAAAAACTGTTTTTT.

The chain is built from TRBV2 and TRBJ2-5, with 14 nucleotides matching TRBD2. Germline CDR1 and CDR2: SNHLY and FYNNEI. The CDR3 consists of 15 residues. V lost 10 bases, J lost 4 bases, and 8 bases stayed unmatched. In DNA, the CDR3 is TGTGCCACCCATGGGACTAGCGGGAGCAGAGAGACCCAGTACTTC. The encoded protein is CATHGTSGSRETQYF.

The chain is built from TRBV11-2 and TRBJ2-7; unclear D gene. V was trimmed by 5 bases and J by 4 bases, leaving 9 bases between them. The CDR3 extends over 12 amino acids. Germline loops: CDR1 SGHAT, CDR2 FQNNGV. The CDR3 here is CASSRDSYEQYF. DNA for the CDR3: TGTGCCAGCAGCCGCGACTCGTACGAGCAGTACTTC.

The rearrangement links TRBV25-1 to TRBJ2-5; the D is unclear. CDR1 and CDR2 (germline): MGHDK, SYGVNS. This CDR3 has 16 residues. V was clipped by 4 bases and J by 7 bases, with 22 bases between them. The CDR3 loop is CASSGSQTPGFGTQYF. In DNA form, the CDR3 reads TGTGCCAGCAGTGGGTCGCAGACCCCGGGTTTTGGGACCCAGTACTTC.

This clone was seen just once. The chain recombines TRBV7-9 with TRBJ1-2, with D perhaps TRBD1 (6 bases). Trimming shortened V by 6 bases and J by 0 bases, and 14 bases separated the two germline ends. The CDR3 runs to 15 residues. CDR1 and CDR2 (germline): SEHNR, FQNEAQ (reference sequence). CDR3 DNA sequence: TGTGCCAGCAGGGCCACAGGGCTTGCTAACTATGGCTACACCTTC. Translating gives CASRATGLANYGYTF.

The chain uses TRBV7-3 and TRBJ2-3; D unresolved. CDR3 length: 13 residues. Trimming left V 1 base short and J 4 bases short, with 6 bases between. Germline CDR1 SGHTA, CDR2 FQGTGA. DNA for the CDR3: TGTGCCAGCAGCTTAAATTCGGCAGATACGCAGTATTTT. Protein: CASSLNSADTQYF.

The chain couples TRBV11-2 to TRBJ1-4; 7 bases align to TRBD1. CDR3 length: 14 amino acids. J gave up 4 bases and V 5 bases, and 4 bases lay outside the gene matches. Per germline, CDR1 SGHAT and CDR2 FQNNGV. For the CDR3, the DNA is TGTGCCAGCAGCGGCGGGACAGTTAATGAAAAACTGTTTTTT. Amino acid sequence: CASSGGTVNEKLFF. Looking up the rest from reference TRBV11-2 and TRBJ1-4 gives the full variable domain: EAGVAQSPRYKIIEKRQSVAFWCNPISGHATLYWYQQILGQGPKLLIQFQNNGVVDDSQLPKDRFSAERLKGVDSTLKIQPAKLEDSAVYLCASSGGTVNEKLFFGSGTQLSVL.

The CDR3 region has the DNA TGTGCCAGCAGCGTCCGACCGGACCAAGGGGGTACCATATATTTT. Its translation: CASSVRPDQGGTIYF. The chain combines TRBV9 with TRBJ1-3, with a tentative D call TRBD1 (6 bases). This CDR3 contains 15 residues. The germline V gene has CDR1 SGDLS and CDR2 YYNGEE. Trimming removed 2 bases from V and 10 bases from J, with 19 bases in between.

This chain connects TRBV6-5 to TRBJ2-6; TRBD1 is a possible D gene (6 bases). This CDR3 has 15 residues. The germline V and J ends were trimmed by 6 bases and 1 base, with 10 bases remaining between them. Germline CDR1 and CDR2: MNHEY and SVGAGI. CDR3 region: CASSLTGSGANVLTF. The CDR3 bases are TGTGCCAGCAGCCTCACAGGGTCTGGGGCCAACGTCCTGACTTTC.

The chain employs TRBV2 and TRBJ1-1, with a tentative D call TRBD1 (6 bases). The germline V gene has CDR1 SNHLY and CDR2 FYNNEI. This CDR3 has 15 residues. V was pared by 10 bases and J by 10 bases, with 28 bases between. CDR3 coding DNA: TGTGCCACCCTGGGGGACCGGGACAAGGTAATTCGAGCTTTCTTT. Protein sequence: CATLGDRDKVIRAFF.

This chain links TRBV7-2 with TRBJ2-1; the match to TRBD2 covers 8 bases. V shed 0 bases, J shed 6 bases, and the junction held 7 bases outside the gene matches. The CDR3 has 16 residues. CDR1 and CDR2 from the germline V gene are SGHTA and FQGNSA. The CDR3 DNA sequence: TGTGCCAGCAGCTTAGCCGGGACTAGAGGTCGCAATGAGCAGTTCTTC. Residues: CASSLAGTRGRNEQFF.